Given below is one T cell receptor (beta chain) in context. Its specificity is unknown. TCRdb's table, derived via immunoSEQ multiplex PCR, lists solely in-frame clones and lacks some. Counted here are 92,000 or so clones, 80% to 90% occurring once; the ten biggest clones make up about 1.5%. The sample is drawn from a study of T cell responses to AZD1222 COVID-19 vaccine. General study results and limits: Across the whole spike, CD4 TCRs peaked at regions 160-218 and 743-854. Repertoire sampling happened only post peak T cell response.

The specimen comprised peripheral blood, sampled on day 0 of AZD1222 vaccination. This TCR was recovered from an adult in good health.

The CDR3 sequence is CASSFGNSYEQYF. CDR3 DNA sequence: TGCGCCAGCAGCTTCGGGAACTCCTACGAGCAGTACTTC. The rearrangement uses TRBV5-1 and TRBJ2-7, with a weak D call TRBD2 (5 bases). Trimming removed 2 bases at V and 0 bases at J, with 6 bases between. The V gene's germline CDR1 is SGHRS and CDR2 YFSETQ. The CDR3 runs 13 residues.